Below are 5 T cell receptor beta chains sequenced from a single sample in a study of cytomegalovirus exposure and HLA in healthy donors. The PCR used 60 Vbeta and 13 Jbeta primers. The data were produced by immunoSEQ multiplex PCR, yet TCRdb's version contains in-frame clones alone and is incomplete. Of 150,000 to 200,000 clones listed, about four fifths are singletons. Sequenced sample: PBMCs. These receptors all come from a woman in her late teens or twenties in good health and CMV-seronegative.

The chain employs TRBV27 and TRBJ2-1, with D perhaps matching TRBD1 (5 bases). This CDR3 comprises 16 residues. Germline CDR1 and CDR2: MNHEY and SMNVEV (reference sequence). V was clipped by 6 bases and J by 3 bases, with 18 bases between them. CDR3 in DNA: TGTGCCAGCAGCGGATTGGGGCAGTCTCTCTACAATGAGCAGTTCTTC. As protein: CASSGLGQSLYNEQFF.

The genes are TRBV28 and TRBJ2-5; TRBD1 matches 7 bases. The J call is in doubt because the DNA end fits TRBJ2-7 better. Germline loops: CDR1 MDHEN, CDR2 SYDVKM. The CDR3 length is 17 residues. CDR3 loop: CASSQTGALGMVYEQYF. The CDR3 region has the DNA TGTGCCAGCAGTCAAACAGGGGCCCTCGGGATGGTTTACGAGCAGTACTTC.

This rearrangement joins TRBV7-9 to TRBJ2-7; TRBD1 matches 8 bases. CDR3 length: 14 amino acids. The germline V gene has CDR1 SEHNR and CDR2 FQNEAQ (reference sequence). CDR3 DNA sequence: TGTTCCAGCAGCCCTTGGGACAGGACCTACGAGCAGTACGTC. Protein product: CSSSPWDRTYEQYV.

CDR3 in amino acids: CSVHRTSTNEQFF. CDR3 coding DNA: TGCAGCGTTCACAGGACTAGCACCAATGAGCAGTTCTTC. The rearrangement joins TRBV29-1 to TRBJ2-1; 8 bases line up with TRBD2. Germline CDR1 reads SQVTM; CDR2 reads ANQGSEA. This CDR3 comprises 13 residues. Trimming at V came to 5 bases and at J to 6 bases, leaving 6 bases not matched to a gene.

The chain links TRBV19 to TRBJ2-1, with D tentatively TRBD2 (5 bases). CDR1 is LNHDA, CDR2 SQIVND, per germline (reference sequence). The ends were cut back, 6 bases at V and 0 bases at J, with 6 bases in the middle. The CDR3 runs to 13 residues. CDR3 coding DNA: TGTGCCAGTAGAGGGAGCTCCTACAATGAGCAGTTCTTC. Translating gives CASRGSSYNEQFF.